This T cell receptor (beta chain) was sequenced in a study of blood T cell repertoires in COVID-19. Study details: Samples taken during acute and convalescent COVID-19 were collected in the United States, Italy and Spain.

Authors' analysis steps: Nucleated cell number was recorded as an estimate derived from reference gene primer amplification. Clones were read by immunoSEQ multiplex PCR, and TCRdb kept only the in-frame ones, dropping some. From that table come the V and J calls and clone size; the DNA was used to work out D and trimming. Of a few hundred thousand clones listed, more than 65% are singletons. The CDR3 extends over 15 amino acids. Germline loops: CDR1 SNHLY, CDR2 FYNNEI. Deletions cut 4 bases from V and 3 bases from J, with 13 bases between. The sample comprised peripheral blood. This sequence joins TRBV2 and TRBJ1-5; the D gene is possibly TRBD1 (5 bases). This clonotype was obtained from an elderly woman with acute or convalescent COVID-19. CDR3 protein: CASSVETAYNQPQHF. The CDR3 DNA reads TGTGCCAGCAGTGTGGAGACAGCTTACAATCAGCCCCAGCATTTT.